A selection of T cell receptor beta chains follows, all from one sample in a study of T cells in Graves' hyperthyroidism and ophthalmopathy. TCRdb independently ran MiXCR on the multiplex PCR reads; one entry per CDR3 protein. The profile shows about 690,000 distinct CDR3 sequences, roughly 17% of them singletons. The sequencing input was blood. The receptor set was obtained from a man aged 50 or older with Graves' hyperthyroidism. Each CDR3 is given with its conserved first and last residue. Each record gives: D gene, J gene, V gene, clone size, CDR3 DNA, CDR3 protein. A D gene is named only where the DNA matches it firmly. Clone sizes are given selectively: once, few, many, or a class where the clone is expanded.

D: -; J: TRBJ2-6; V: TRBV29-1; size: -; DNA: TGCAGCGTCGCCTTCCAGGGACGCTCTGGGGCCAACGTCCTGACTTTC; CDR3: CSVAFQGRSGANVLTF
D: -; J: TRBJ2-1; V: TRBV30; size: many; DNA: TGTGCCTGGAGTTCGGTCAATGAGCAGTTCTTC; CDR3: CAWSSVNEQFF
D: -; J: TRBJ2-3; V: TRBV24-1; size: -; DNA: TGTGCCACCGGCCGGGACATTAGCATAGATACGCAGTATTTT; CDR3: CATGRDISIDTQYF
D: -; J: TRBJ2-3; V: TRBV30; size: few; DNA: TGTGCCTGGAGTCTACAGCGCACAGATACGCAGTATTTT; CDR3: CAWSLQRTDTQYF
D: -; J: TRBJ1-4; V: TRBV15; size: -; DNA: TGTGCCACCAGTGTCTGGGGAGGGACTAATGAAAAACTGTTTTTT; CDR3: CATSVWGGTNEKLFF
D: -; J: TRBJ1-5; V: TRBV12-3/TRBV12-4; size: many; DNA: TGTGCCAGCAGTTTTTCCCCGCGGGCCCATCAGCCCCAGCATTTT; CDR3: CASSFSPRAHQPQHF
D: TRBD2; J: TRBJ2-1; V: TRBV2; size: -; DNA: TGTGCCAGCAGTGTTCCCGGGACTAGCGCAAATGAGCAGTTCTTC; CDR3: CASSVPGTSANEQFF
D: -; J: TRBJ2-5; V: TRBV27; size: -; DNA: TGTGCCAGCAGTCCCCTAATGAGCGGCCAAGAGACCCAGTACTTC; CDR3: CASSPLMSGQETQYF
D: TRBD2; J: TRBJ2-7; V: TRBV7-9; size: many; DNA: TGTGCCAGCAGCGACGACGGACTAGCGGGAGGTTTCTACGAGCAGTACTTC; CDR3: CASSDDGLAGGFYEQYF
D: TRBD1; J: TRBJ1-5; V: TRBV3-1; size: few; DNA: TGTGCCAGCAGCCCCCAGGGGGAAGGCAATCAGCCCCAGCATTTT; CDR3: CASSPQGEGNQPQHF